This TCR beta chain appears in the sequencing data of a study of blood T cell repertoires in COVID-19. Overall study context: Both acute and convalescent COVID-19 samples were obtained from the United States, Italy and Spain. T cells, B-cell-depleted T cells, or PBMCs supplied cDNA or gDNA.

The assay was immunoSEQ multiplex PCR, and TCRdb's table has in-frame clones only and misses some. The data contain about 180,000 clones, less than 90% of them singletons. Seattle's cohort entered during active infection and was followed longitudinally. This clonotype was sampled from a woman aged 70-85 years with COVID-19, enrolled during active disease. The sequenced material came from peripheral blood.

The CDR3 here is CSVVTGAYGNTIYF. The DNA for the CDR3 is TGCAGCGTTGTCACAGGGGCGTACGGAAACACCATATATTTT. The genes are TRBV29-1 and TRBJ1-3; 7 bases agree with TRBD1. CDR1 and CDR2 from the germline V gene are SQVTM and ANQGSEA. The CDR3 has 14 residues. Germline trimming cut 4 bases from V and 4 bases from J; bases unmatched to any gene: 7.